One and the same sample provided the 4 T cell receptor beta chains below, sequenced in a study of CD8 T cells in ankylosing spondylitis. MiXCR, run by TCRdb on the 5' RACE reads, gives a single entry per CDR3 protein. Here the sample spans some 450,000 distinct CDR3 sequences, more than 15% being singletons. Study observations and caveats: Apparently characteristic of ankylosing spondylitis blood was a TCR beta motif (eight highly homologous variants).

Their antigens are not known. The sample consisted of blood, either unsorted or a sorted T cell fraction (not recorded which). The source is a male donor with ankylosing spondylitis.

V and J are TRBV6-1 and TRBJ2-7; a possible D gene is TRBD1 (6 bases). The germline V gene encodes CDR1 MNHNS and CDR2 SASEGT. With 7 bases removed from V and 4 bases from J, the gap between germline ends came to 14 bases. This CDR3 contains 13 residues. The CDR3 loop is CASTATGPYEQYF. DNA of the CDR3: TGTGCCAGCACCGCGACAGGCCCGTACGAGCAGTACTTC.

This rearrangement joins TRBV4-1 to TRBJ2-3; 7 nucleotides align to TRBD2. Germline V gives CDR1 MGHRA, CDR2 YSYEKL. The CDR3 spans 16 residues. J gave up 4 bases and V 3 bases, and 10 bases lay outside the gene matches. The CDR3 nucleotides are TGCGCCAGCAGCCAGGAGACTAGCACGACGGCAGATACGCAGTATTTT. This codes for CASSQETSTTADTQYF.

This clonotype was recorded a few times. The chain employs TRBV28 and TRBJ1-5; no clear D gene. V lost 2 bases to trimming and J lost 0 bases, with 8 bases between them. The CDR3 loop spans 15 amino acids. Per the germline V gene, CDR1 is MDHEN and CDR2 is SYDVKM. CDR3 loop: CASSLMGYSNQPQHF. DNA of the CDR3: TGTGCCAGCAGTTTAATGGGTTATAGCAATCAGCCCCAGCATTTT.

This rearrangement joins TRBV28 to TRBJ2-3; TRBD2 matches at 11 bases. The CDR3 contains 19 residues. Germline V lookup: CDR1 MDHEN, CDR2 SYDVKM. V lost 2 bases to trimming and J lost 5 bases; unmatched junction nucleotides: 15. The CDR3 sequence: CASSLQGAIAGGPGDTQYF. The CDR3 DNA is TGTGCCAGCAGTTTACAGGGGGCGATAGCGGGAGGGCCTGGAGATACGCAGTATTTT.